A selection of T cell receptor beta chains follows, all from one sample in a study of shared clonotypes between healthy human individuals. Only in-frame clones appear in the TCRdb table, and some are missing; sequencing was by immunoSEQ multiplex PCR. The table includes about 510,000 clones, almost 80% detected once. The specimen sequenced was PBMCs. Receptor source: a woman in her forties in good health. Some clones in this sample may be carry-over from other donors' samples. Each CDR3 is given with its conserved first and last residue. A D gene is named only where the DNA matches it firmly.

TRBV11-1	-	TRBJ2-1	CASRLSRVRVNEQFF
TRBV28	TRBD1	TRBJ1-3	CASSLRGDRGLGNTIYF
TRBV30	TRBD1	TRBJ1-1	CAWAGQATTEAFF
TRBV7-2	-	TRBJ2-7	CASSRSGGTVSYEQYF
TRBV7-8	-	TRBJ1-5	CASSKRPTGVANQPQHF
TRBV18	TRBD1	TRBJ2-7	CASSPGTVSYEQYF
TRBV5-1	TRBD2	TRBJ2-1	CASSPRFSGSSYNEQFF
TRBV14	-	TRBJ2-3	CASSPTDTQYF
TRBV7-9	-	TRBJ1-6	CASSLQSNSPLHF
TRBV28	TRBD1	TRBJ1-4	CASSSPTGVLFF
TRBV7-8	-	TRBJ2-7	CASSLAVRGRSYEQYF
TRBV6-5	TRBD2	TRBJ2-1	CASSYAGTSLNEQFF
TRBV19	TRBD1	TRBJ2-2	CASRTGQANTGELFF
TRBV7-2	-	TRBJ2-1	CASSLALTLYNEQFF
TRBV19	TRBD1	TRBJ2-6	CASSRDRAGANVLTF
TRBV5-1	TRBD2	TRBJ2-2	CASSLGPFGGGNTGELFF
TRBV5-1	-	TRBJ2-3	CASSLTTRFTDTQYF
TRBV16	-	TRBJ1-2	CASSQSSRGGYTF
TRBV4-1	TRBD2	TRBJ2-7	CASSQGRLAGIYEQYF
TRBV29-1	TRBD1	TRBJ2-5	CSVQDRVRETQYF
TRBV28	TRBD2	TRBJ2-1	CASSSPGTSGRDEQFF
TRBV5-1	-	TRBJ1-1	CASSFQDEAFF
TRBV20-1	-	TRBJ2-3	CSAREADTQYF
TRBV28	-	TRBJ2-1	CASSLQDEQFF
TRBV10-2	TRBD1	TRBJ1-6	CASSDRGEPLHF
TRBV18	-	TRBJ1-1	CASSHEGQWRSVATAFF
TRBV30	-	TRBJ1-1	CAWSPTEEAFF
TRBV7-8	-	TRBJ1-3	CASSFRDTTMGNTIYF
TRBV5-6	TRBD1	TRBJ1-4	CASAQGASEKLFF